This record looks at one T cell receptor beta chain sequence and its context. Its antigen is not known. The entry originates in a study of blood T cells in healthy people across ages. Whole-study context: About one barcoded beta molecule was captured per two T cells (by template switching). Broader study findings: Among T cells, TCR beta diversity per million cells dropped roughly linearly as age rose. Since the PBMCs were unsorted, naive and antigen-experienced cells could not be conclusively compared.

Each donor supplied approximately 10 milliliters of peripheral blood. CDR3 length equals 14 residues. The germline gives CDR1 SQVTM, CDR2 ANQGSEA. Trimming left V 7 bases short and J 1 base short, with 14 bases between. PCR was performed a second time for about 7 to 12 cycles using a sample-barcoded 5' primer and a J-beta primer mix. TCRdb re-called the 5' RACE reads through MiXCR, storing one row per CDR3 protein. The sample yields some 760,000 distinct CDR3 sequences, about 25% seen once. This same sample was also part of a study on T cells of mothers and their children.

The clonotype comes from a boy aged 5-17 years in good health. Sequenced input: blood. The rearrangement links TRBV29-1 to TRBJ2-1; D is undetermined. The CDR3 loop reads CSAEPDQSYNEQFF. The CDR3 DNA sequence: TGCAGCGCCGAACCCGACCAATCCTACAATGAGCAGTTCTTC.